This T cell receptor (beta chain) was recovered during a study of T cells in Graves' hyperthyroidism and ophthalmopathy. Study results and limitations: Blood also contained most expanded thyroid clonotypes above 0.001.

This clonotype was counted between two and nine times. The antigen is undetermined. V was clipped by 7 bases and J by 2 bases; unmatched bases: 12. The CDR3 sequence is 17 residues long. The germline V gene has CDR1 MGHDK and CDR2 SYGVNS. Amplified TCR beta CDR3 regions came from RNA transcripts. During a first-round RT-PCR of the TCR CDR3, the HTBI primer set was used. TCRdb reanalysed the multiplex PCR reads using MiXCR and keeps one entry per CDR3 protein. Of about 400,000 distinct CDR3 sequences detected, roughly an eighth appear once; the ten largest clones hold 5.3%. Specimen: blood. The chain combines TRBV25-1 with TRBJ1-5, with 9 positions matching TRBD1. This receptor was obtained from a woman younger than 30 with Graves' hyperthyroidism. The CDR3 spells CASTQTGTGFRNQPQHF. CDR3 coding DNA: TGTGCCAGCACCCAAACCGGGACAGGGTTTCGCAATCAGCCCCAGCATTTT.